These 14 T cell receptor beta chains originate from one sample sequenced in a study of blood T cell repertoires in COVID-19. The repertoire was sequenced with immunoSEQ multiplex PCR; TCRdb's copy has only in-frame clones and lacks some. The data contain some 300,000 clones, around nine tenths of them singletons. The source material was peripheral blood. The receptors stem from a woman aged 25 to 39 with COVID-19, enrolled during active disease.

The chain uses TRBV7-7 and TRBJ2-1, with 12 bases aligning to TRBD2. The CDR3 extends over 15 amino acids. V trimming: 2 bases; J trimming: 6 bases; junction bases outside the gene matches: 2. Germline CDR1 reads SSHAT; CDR2 reads FNYEAQ (reference sequence). CDR3 DNA sequence: TGTGCCAGCAGCTTATCTAGCGGGGGGGCCAATGAGCAGTTCTTC. Translated, it gives CASSLSSGGANEQFF.

The J gene is TRBJ2-6, the V gene TRBV6-5, with unresolved D. V lost 4 bases, J lost 2 bases, and 6 bases lay in between. The CDR3 spans 14 residues. CDR1 is MNHEY and CDR2 is SVGAGI in the germline V gene. CDR3 in amino acids: CASSSQTGANVLTF. The DNA of the CDR3 is TGTGCCAGCAGTTCCCAGACTGGGGCCAACGTCCTGACTTTC.

The V call is TRBV30, the J call TRBJ1-4; D might be TRBD1 (5 bases). There are 15 residues in the CDR3. Trimming removed 5 bases from V and 4 bases from J, with 17 bases in between. CDR1 and CDR2 (germline): GTSNPN, SVGIG (reference sequence). This CDR3 reads CAWGADKGINEKLFF. For the CDR3, the DNA is TGTGCCTGGGGGGCGGACAAGGGGATTAATGAAAAACTGTTTTTT.

The chain couples TRBV6-1 to TRBJ1-4; 9 bases fit TRBD1. This CDR3 is 14 amino acids long. V lost 3 bases, J lost 8 bases, and 4 bases stayed unmatched. Germline values: CDR1 MNHNS, CDR2 SASEGT. This CDR3 reads CASSDGTGREKLFF. CDR3 DNA sequence: TGTGCCAGCAGTGATGGGACAGGGCGCGAAAAACTGTTTTTT.

This rearrangement joins TRBV5-1 to TRBJ1-1; weak D call: TRBD1 (6 bases). The germline CDR1 and CDR2 sequences are SGHRS and YFSETQ. This CDR3 has 16 amino acids. V dropped 4 bases and J dropped 3 bases, with 19 bases sitting between them. CDR3 amino acids: CASSATAGTSYTEAFF. The DNA of the CDR3 is TGCGCCAGCAGCGCGACCGCCGGGACATCTTACACTGAAGCTTTCTTT.

The chain carries TRBV7-9 and TRBJ2-7; 8 bases match TRBD1. The CDR3 totals 16 residues. V shed 1 base, J shed 7 bases, and the junction held 12 bases outside the gene matches. The germline V gene encodes CDR1 SEHNR and CDR2 FQNEAQ (reference sequence). Here the CDR3 DNA reads TGTGCCAGCAGCTTAGGGAGGACAGGGCCCCAGGGGGAGCAGTACTTC. Protein product: CASSLGRTGPQGEQYF.

In DNA, the CDR3 is TGTGCCAGCAGCGTAGAGTCGCAGGGGGTTGGCTATGGCTACACCTTC. Its translation: CASSVESQGVGYGYTF. The J gene is TRBJ1-2, the V gene TRBV9, with 7 bases that match TRBD1. This CDR3 spans 16 amino acids. CDR1 is SGDLS, CDR2 YYNGEE, per germline. The ends lost 0 bases at V and 4 bases at J; junction bases unmatched: 9.

This chain joins TRBV11-3 and TRBJ1-2; possible D gene TRBD1, 5 bases. This CDR3 is 14 amino acids long. V lost 3 bases to trimming and J lost 4 bases, with 12 bases between them. From germline, CDR1 is SGHNT and CDR2 YENEEA. The CDR3 DNA follows: TGTGCCAGCAGCTTGGGGGGTACCCCCTATGGCTACACCTTC. Protein product: CASSLGGTPYGYTF.

The chain uses TRBV7-9 and TRBJ2-5, with D maybe TRBD1 (5 bases). This CDR3 has 17 amino acids. V was shortened by 2 bases and J by 4 bases, with 20 bases between the two germline ends. The germline V gene encodes CDR1 SEHNR and CDR2 FQNEAQ (reference sequence). CDR3 residues: CASSLSFQPRGTETQYF. The CDR3 bases are TGTGCCAGCAGCTTAAGTTTTCAACCTAGGGGTACAGAGACCCAGTACTTC.

The CDR3 DNA follows: TGTGCCAGCAGTCTGACAGGGCTTGGGGGCTACACCTTC. Translating it yields CASSLTGLGGYTF. The chain has TRBV12-3 or TRBV12-4 and TRBJ1-2; 7 nucleotides align to TRBD1. The CDR3 sequence is 13 residues long. With 5 bases clipped from V and 8 bases from J, the junction kept 8 bases outside the gene matches.

This clone showed up just a few times. The same CDR3 can be traced to other DNA sequences in this sample. V gene TRBV7-2 combines with J gene TRBJ1-5; 9 nucleotides line up with TRBD1. V shed 5 bases, J shed 4 bases, and the junction held 6 bases outside the gene matches. There are 15 residues in the CDR3. Germline values: CDR1 SGHTA, CDR2 FQGNSA. For the CDR3, the DNA is TGTGCCAGCAGCCTAACCGGGACAGGGAATCAGCCCCAGCATTTT. It is translated as CASSLTGTGNQPQHF.

The chain uses TRBV30 and TRBJ1-2; D gene ambiguous. CDR3 length: 14 residues. Trimming took off 2 bases at V and 0 bases at J, with 10 bases between the two ends. Germline CDR1 reads GTSNPN; CDR2 reads SVGIG (reference sequence). The DNA of the CDR3 is TGTGCCTGGAGTAGTGCGCCCGCTAACTATGGCTACACCTTC. Amino acid sequence: CAWSSAPANYGYTF.

V gene TRBV11-2 combines with J gene TRBJ2-5, with D uncertain. The germline V gene has CDR1 SGHAT and CDR2 FQNNGV. The V and J ends lost 8 bases and 0 bases respectively, with 13 bases between them. This CDR3 contains 14 residues. The CDR3 sequence: CASVRSGYQETQYF. The CDR3 DNA reads as TGTGCCAGCGTACGTTCCGGTTACCAAGAGACCCAGTACTTC.

The chain links TRBV28 to TRBJ1-2; D is possibly TRBD1 (5 bases). There are 15 residues in the CDR3. V was clipped by 6 bases and J by 4 bases, with 18 bases between them. Germline V gene data show CDR1 as MDHEN and CDR2 as SYDVKM. In DNA, the CDR3 is TGTGCCAGCAGACGGGGACGAGGAGGGGCCTATGGCTACACCTTC. It yields the protein CASRRGRGGAYGYTF.